What follows are 9 T cell receptor beta chains derived from one specimen sequenced in a study of cytomegalovirus exposure and HLA in healthy donors. With 60 Vbeta and 13 Jbeta primers, the PCR was carried out. Repertoires were generated with immunoSEQ multiplex PCR, while TCRdb's copy carries only in-frame clones and drops some. The sample has 150,000 to 200,000 clones, roughly 77% seen once. Input material: PBMCs. Source of these receptors: a woman aged 50 to 60 in good health and CMV-seronegative.

This clone was counted many times. The rearrangement links TRBV4-3 to TRBJ1-1; 8 bases fit TRBD1. Germline V CDR1 and CDR2: LGHNA, YSLEER. The length of the CDR3 is 16 residues. With V trimmed by 0 bases and J by 0 bases, 3 bases remained unmatched. CDR3 sequence reads: CASSQEGQALNTEAFF. In DNA form, the CDR3 reads TGCGCCAGCAGCCAAGAGGGACAGGCCCTGAACACTGAAGCTTTCTTT.

V gene TRBV6-4 combines with J gene TRBJ1-5; 7 nucleotides line up with TRBD1. Germline V gives CDR1 MRHNA, CDR2 SNTAGT. CDR3 size: 16 residues. Losses at the gene ends were 5 bases for V and 0 bases for J; bases not matched to a gene: 7. In nucleotides, the CDR3 is TGTGCCAGCAGTACCGGGACAGCTTATAGCAATCAGCCCCAGCATTTT. It codes for CASSTGTAYSNQPQHF.

This chain links TRBV5-6 with TRBJ1-2, with D tentatively TRBD1 (5 bases). Looked up from germline, CDR1 is SGHDT and CDR2 is YYEEEE. The CDR3 length is 15 residues. Trimming took 5 bases from V and 1 from J, leaving 15 bases between them. As DNA, the CDR3 is TGTGCCAGCAGTCGAGACGTCGGGGGTAACTATGGCTACACCTTC. Protein product: CASSRDVGGNYGYTF.

This sequence joins TRBV5-1 and TRBJ2-3; TRBD2 is a possible D gene (6 bases). The germline CDR1 and CDR2 sequences are SGHRS and YFSETQ. This CDR3 contains 11 residues. With 2 bases removed from V and 8 bases from J, the gap between germline ends came to 6 bases. The CDR3 region is CASSFGGTQYF. The DNA for the CDR3 is TGCGCCAGCAGCTTCGGGGGTACGCAGTATTTT.

The DNA of the CDR3 is TGTGCCAGCAGTTTAGGGACAGGGGTCTATGGCTACACCTTC. This translates into CASSLGTGVYGYTF. The chain couples TRBV27 to TRBJ1-2; 10 nucleotides line up with TRBD1. Germline trimming cut 2 bases from V and 4 bases from J; bases unmatched to any gene: 1. CDR3 length equals 14 residues. Germline loops: CDR1 MNHEY, CDR2 SMNVEV (reference sequence).

The chain uses TRBV6-1 and TRBJ2-3; 8 positions agree with TRBD2. With 0 bases clipped from V and 9 bases from J, the junction kept 5 bases outside the gene matches. In germline, CDR1 is MNHNS, CDR2 SASEGT. The CDR3 sequence is 14 residues long. The CDR3 loop reads CASSEAEGTRTQYF. DNA for the CDR3: TGTGCCAGCAGTGAAGCCGAGGGGACTAGAACGCAGTATTTT.

The gene calls are TRBV6-5 and TRBJ2-2, with D tentatively TRBD1 (6 bases). The CDR3 totals 15 residues. V lost 6 bases and J lost 9, with 20 bases in between. The germline CDR1 and CDR2 sequences are MNHEY and SVGAGI. The CDR3 sequence is CASRTTGNSPWELFF. The CDR3 coding sequence is TGTGCCAGCAGAACTACAGGGAACTCCCCATGGGAGCTGTTTTTT.

As concerns this clone: This CDR3 is also generated by other DNA sequences in the sample. The rearrangement joins TRBV5-4 to TRBJ1-2, with 7 bases identical to TRBD1. The ends lost 2 bases at V and 0 bases at J; junction bases unmatched: 4. Germline loops: CDR1 SGHNT, CDR2 YYREEE (reference sequence). The CDR3 contains 15 residues. The CDR3 nucleotides are TGTGCCAGCAGCTTAGGGACAGCGACTAACTATGGCTACACCTTC. It yields the protein CASSLGTATNYGYTF.

This sequence joins TRBV2 and TRBJ1-1; no reliable D call. This CDR3 is 13 amino acids long. CDR1 is SNHLY, CDR2 FYNNEI, per germline. V dropped 5 bases and J dropped 11 bases, with 18 bases sitting between them. The CDR3 nucleotides read TGTGCCAGCAGTACGGACGGGAGTTGTCAGGCTTTCTTT. Amino acid sequence: CASSTDGSCQAFF.